What follows are 14 T cell receptor beta chains derived from one specimen sequenced in a study of neurological immune-mediated disorders. Each CDR3 protein is one row after TCRdb ran MiXCR on the 5' RACE reads. The sample holds fewer than 60,000 distinct CDR3 sequences, 3.8% seen once. Specimen: PBMCs. These receptors came from a man aged 60 to 75 with multiple sclerosis.

This clonotype was picked up many times. The genes are TRBV20-1 and TRBJ2-7; TRBD2 agrees at 8 bases. The germline CDR1 and CDR2 sequences are DFQATT and SNEGSKA (reference sequence). CDR3 length: 16 residues. V gave up 6 bases and J gave up 2 bases; unmatched junction bases: 15. The CDR3 bases are TGCAGTGCCCCGTCCCGCGCGGGAGGTCTCCCCTACGAGCAGTACTTC. This translates into CSAPSRAGGLPYEQYF.

Ten or more counts support this clonotype. The chain has TRBV12-3 or TRBV12-4 and TRBJ1-1, with D perhaps TRBD1 (6 bases). The CDR3 is 14 amino acids. V was shortened by 3 bases and J by 5 bases, with 13 bases between the two germline ends. In nucleotides, the CDR3 is TGTGCCAGCAGTTTTGGGGGGGCGCGGACTGAAGCTTTCTTT. Its protein product is CASSFGGARTEAFF.

In its sample, this clonotype was seen a few times. The chain recombines TRBV18 with TRBJ2-1; D not certain. With 4 bases removed from V and 5 bases from J, the gap between germline ends came to 21 bases. The CDR3 has 17 residues. CDR1 is KGHSH, CDR2 LQKENI, per germline. For the CDR3, the DNA is TGTGCCAGCTCACGTGATCGTAGCAACCCTCGGGACAATGAGCAGTTCTTC. It yields the protein CASSRDRSNPRDNEQFF.

This clonotype was found many times. J is TRBJ2-5 and V is TRBV20-1, with 11 bases fitting TRBD1. Looked up from germline, CDR1 is DFQATT and CDR2 is SNEGSKA (reference sequence). The length of the CDR3 is 11 residues. With 8 bases clipped from V and 7 bases from J, the junction kept 3 bases outside the gene matches. CDR3 sequence reads: CSPGQGVTQYF. The CDR3 DNA sequence: TGCAGTCCGGGACAGGGGGTGACCCAGTACTTC.

A note on this clonotype: Its ends do not fully match the called genes, so a read error is possible. This chain connects TRBV7-9 to TRBJ1-6; TRBD1 is a possible D gene (6 bases). Germline lookup yields CDR1 SEHNR and CDR2 FQNEAQ (reference sequence). This CDR3 has 13 amino acids. DNA for the CDR3: TGTGCCAGCACGGACAGTGATAATTCAACCCTCAACTTT. Its protein is CASTDSDNSTLNF.

This clonotype has at least ten counts. This chain connects TRBV20-1 to TRBJ2-3; no definite D call. The CDR3 loop spans 9 amino acids. The V end lost 0 bases, the J end lost 8 bases, and 0 bases lay between the germline ends. Germline V lookup: CDR1 DFQATT, CDR2 SNEGSKA (reference sequence). The CDR3 region is CSARDTQYF. The CDR3 DNA is TGCAGTGCTAGAGATACGCAGTATTTT.

At least ten counts were recorded for this clonotype. In DNA, the CDR3 is TGTGCCAGCAGCCCCGGACCGCACTATGGCTACACCTTC. This sequence encodes CASSPGPHYGYTF. The J gene is TRBJ1-2, the V gene TRBV27; D remains unclear. CDR1 is MNHEY, CDR2 SMNVEV, per germline (reference sequence). Trimming shortened V by 6 bases and J by 3 bases, and 11 bases separated the two germline ends. The CDR3 has 13 amino acids.

This clonotype showed up many times. The V gene is TRBV7-2, the J gene TRBJ2-4; TRBD1 matches at 8 bases. V lost 6 bases and J lost 9; bases outside the gene matches: 10. Germline CDR1 and CDR2: SGHTA and FQGNSA. The CDR3 totals 14 residues. This CDR3 is CASRRGQDVGIQYF. DNA of the CDR3: TGTGCCAGCAGGCGGGGACAGGACGTCGGCATTCAGTACTTC.

About this clonotype itself: A much larger clone lies a single base off, so this may be a read error. The V gene is TRBV3-1, the J gene TRBJ2-2; no reliable D call. The V gene lost 4 bases and the J gene lost 7 bases, with 16 bases spanning the gap. This CDR3 is built from 15 residues. Germline V gene sequence: CDR1 LGHDT, CDR2 YNNKEL (reference sequence). The CDR3 DNA follows: TGTGCCAGCAGCCTATCCACCTCTTATAGCGGGGAGCTGTTTTTT. Its translation is CASSLSTSYSGELFF. The full variable domain, completed using reference TRBV3-1 and TRBJ2-2, is DTAVSQTPKYLVTQMGNDKSIKCEQNLGHDTMYWYKQDSKKFLKIMFSYNNKELIINETVPNRFSPKSPDKAHLNLHINSLELGDSAVYFCASSLSTSYSGELFFGEGSRLTVL.

This clonotype has ten or more counts. This chain uses TRBV19 with TRBJ2-5; the match to TRBD1 covers 7 bases. This CDR3 has 17 residues. The junction had 15 bases not matched to a gene; V was cut back by 7 bases and J by 1 base. Germline CDR1 LNHDA, CDR2 SQIVND (reference sequence). CDR3: CASTPTGTRGPQETQYF. In DNA form, the CDR3 reads TGTGCCAGTACCCCGACAGGGACGAGGGGCCCCCAAGAGACCCAGTACTTC. Supplemented by reference TRBV19 and TRBJ2-5, the full variable domain reads DGGITQSPKYLFRKEGQNVTLSCEQNLNHDAMYWYRQDPGQGLRLIYYSQIVNDFQKGDIAEGYSVSREKKESFPLTVTSAQKNPTAFYLCASTPTGTRGPQETQYFGPGTRLLVL.

This clonotype was detected ten times or more. The chain employs TRBV5-1 and TRBJ1-3, with 9 bases identical to TRBD1. V lost 3 bases, J lost 0 bases, and 10 bases stayed unmatched. There are 18 residues in the CDR3. In germline, CDR1 is SGHRS, CDR2 YFSETQ. CDR3 sequence: CASSSTPGQGSSGNTIYF. CDR3 bases: TGCGCCAGCAGCTCCACTCCCGGACAGGGGAGCTCTGGAAACACCATATATTTT.

This clonotype was counted at least ten times. This chain joins TRBV5-1 and TRBJ2-3; 8 bases line up with TRBD2. This CDR3 has 13 amino acids. The germline CDR1 and CDR2 sequences are SGHRS and YFSETQ. V gave up 4 bases and J gave up 3 bases; unmatched junction bases: 1. The CDR3 sequence is CASSPGGTDTQYF. As DNA, the CDR3 is TGCGCCAGCAGCCCGGGGGGGACAGATACGCAGTATTTT.

This clonotype was seen a handful of times. The rearrangement uses TRBV20-1 and TRBJ2-3, with TRBD2 matching over 10 bases. The trim removed 6 bases at V and 3 bases at J, leaving 12 bases unmatched. The CDR3 totals 16 residues. Germline V lookup: CDR1 DFQATT, CDR2 SNEGSKA (reference sequence). CDR3 sequence reads: CSALTLAGDKTDTQYF. As DNA, the CDR3 is TGCAGTGCACTTACCCTAGCGGGAGACAAGACAGATACGCAGTATTTT.

This clonotype was seen at least ten times. J is TRBJ2-7 and V is TRBV20-1, with D possibly TRBD1 on 5 matching bases. Germline values: CDR1 DFQATT, CDR2 SNEGSKA (reference sequence). The CDR3 contains 13 residues. The V end lost 3 bases, the J end lost 5 bases, and 14 bases lay between the germline ends. The CDR3 DNA reads TGCAGTGCTAGTAAAGGGGCGCCGGACGAGCAGTACTTC. Translation: CSASKGAPDEQYF.